This T cell receptor beta chain was identified in a study of T cell responses to AZD1222 COVID-19 vaccine. Study-level points and caveats: Following two doses of AZD1222, Spike-specific TCR breadth and depth rose. Spike-spanning, vaccine-associated CD4 TCRs were dominant at 160-218 and 743-854. At baseline, just five to seven AZD1222 recipients tested seropositive. Donors skewed white British and female; clonal diversity was possibly underestimated.

A word on this clone: Its antigen is not identified.

Germline CDR1 is LNHDA and CDR2 is SQIVND (reference sequence). CDR3 length equals 15 residues. Unmatched junction bases numbered 8, after V lost 5 bases and J lost 3 bases. Assay: immunoSEQ multiplex PCR; the TCRdb copy retains only in-frame clones and omits some. This table holds about 24,000 clones, roughly 86% found once. The gene calls are TRBV19 and TRBJ2-7, with 9 bases that match TRBD1. Here the sequenced sample was peripheral blood, taken 28 days after the second AZD1222 dose. This sequence originates from an adult who received the AZD1222 COVID-19 vaccine. CDR3 region: CASSQTGTGHYEQYF. The CDR3 DNA sequence: TGTGCCAGTAGTCAAACCGGGACAGGGCACTACGAGCAGTACTTC.